Below, one T cell receptor (beta chain) is given with its context. The antigen remains undetermined. Unique molecular identifiers were added to individual cDNA molecules. TCRdb analysed the 5' RACE reads with MiXCR anew, one entry per CDR3 protein. Of around 94,000 distinct CDR3 sequences in the sample, roughly 14% were seen once. This CDR3 spans 15 amino acids. CDR1 SGHTA and CDR2 FQGNSA come from the germline V gene. V was clipped by 2 bases and J by 1 base, with 8 bases between them. This sample is part of a study of early T cells in non-severe SARS-CoV-2 infection. For the study at large: It was bulk RNA from unsorted whole blood that was sequenced, and the chains were unpaired. Regarding the study as a whole: Matching results from VDJdb favored anti-spike CD8 responses, leaving private and CD4 specificities undetected.

The source of this sequence is an adult who was a healthcare worker with PCR-confirmed SARS-CoV-2 infection or an uninfected control (not recorded which). This chain connects TRBV7-2 to TRBJ2-2, with a weak D call TRBD2 (6 bases). Material for sequencing was whole blood. CDR3 region: CASSLLAQNTGELFF. CDR3 nucleotides: TGTGCCAGCAGCTTACTAGCGCAGAACACCGGGGAGCTGTTTTTT. The full variable domain, with the rest looked up from reference TRBV7-2 and TRBJ2-2, is GAGVSQSPSNKVTEKGKDVELRCDPISGHTALYWYRQSLGQGLEFLIYFQGNSAPDKSGLPSDRFSAERTGGSVSTLTIQRTQQEDSAVYLCASSLLAQNTGELFFGEGSRLTVL.